The 27 T cell receptor beta chains in this list originate from one sample, sequenced in a study of T cells after yellow fever vaccination. TCRdb re-called the 5' RACE reads with MiXCR, one entry per CDR3 protein. Altogether 450,000 to 550,000 distinct CDR3 sequences are present, around a fifth being singletons, with the ten largest covering about 17%. Sequenced here: PBMCs, sampled around 3 weeks after the first yellow fever vaccination. The origin of the receptors is a man younger than 30 who received the YFV17D yellow fever vaccine.

The chain combines TRBV20-1 with TRBJ2-1, with D unclear. The CDR3 has 10 residues. With 6 bases removed from V and 9 bases from J, the gap between germline ends came to 9 bases. Germline loops: CDR1 DFQATT, CDR2 SNEGSKA (reference sequence). DNA of the CDR3: TGCAGTGCGGTAGTTGCTGAGCAGTTCTTC. As protein: CSAVVAEQFF.

This clonotype was found a few times. The chain combines TRBV2 with TRBJ2-1; the D gene is possibly TRBD2 (5 bases). CDR1 and CDR2 from the germline V gene are SNHLY and FYNNEI. Trimming removed 7 bases from V and 9 bases from J, with 13 bases in between. The CDR3 totals 12 residues. The CDR3 sequence is CASNDYRGEQFF. CDR3 coding DNA: TGTGCCAGCAACGACTACCGGGGTGAGCAGTTCTTC.

This clonotype was counted only a few times. V is TRBV5-1 and J is TRBJ2-3; D is perhaps TRBD2 (5 bases). V was pared by 2 bases and J by 2 bases, with 9 bases between. The CDR3 consists of 14 residues. From germline, CDR1 is SGHRS and CDR2 YFSETQ. CDR3 in amino acids: CASSFLRDTDTQYF. DNA for the CDR3: TGCGCCAGCAGCTTCCTTCGGGACACAGATACGCAGTATTTT.

This clonotype has more than one count but fewer than ten. The chain is built from TRBV19 and TRBJ2-5; 7 bases align to TRBD2. CDR1 is LNHDA, CDR2 SQIVND, per germline (reference sequence). With 6 bases clipped from V and 5 bases from J, the junction kept 9 bases outside the gene matches. The CDR3 is 14 amino acids. The chain's CDR3 is CASSPAGSRETQYF. CDR3 nucleotides: TGTGCCAGTAGCCCAGCGGGGAGTCGGGAGACCCAGTACTTC.

This clonotype was detected a few times. DNA of the CDR3: TGTGCCAGCAGGAGCTCGACAGGTTTTAATTCACCCCTCCACTTT. As protein: CASRSSTGFNSPLHF. This chain uses TRBV6-1 with TRBJ1-6; weak D call: TRBD1 (6 bases). This CDR3 region has 15 residues. Germline V gene data show CDR1 as MNHNS and CDR2 as SASEGT. V lost 6 bases to trimming and J lost 6 bases, with 15 bases between them.

The CDR3 loop is CASSPLGRAGYYGYTF. Written as DNA, the CDR3 is TGTGCCAGCAGCCCCCTCGGTCGGGCAGGGTACTATGGCTACACCTTC. J is TRBJ1-2 and V is TRBV14, with a tentative D call TRBD1 (5 bases). The CDR3 is 16 residues long. Trimming removed 4 bases at V and 3 bases at J, with 18 bases between. The V gene's germline CDR1 is SGHDN and CDR2 FVKESK.

The sample holds a few counts of this clonotype. The chain carries TRBV5-8 and TRBJ2-7; no definite D call. The CDR3 loop spans 15 amino acids. The V end was cut by 0 bases, the J end by 4 bases, with 14 bases between. Per germline, CDR1 SGHTS and CDR2 YDEGEE. The CDR3 bases are TGTGCCAGCAGCTTGGGGGGTCGGGCTGAGTACGAGCAGTACTTC. This sequence encodes CASSLGGRAEYEQYF.

With respect to this clonotype: At one boundary the junction diverges from the germline segment, which might be a read error. V usage is TRBV20-1 and J usage is TRBJ2-7; no definite D call. Germline CDR1 reads DFQATT; CDR2 reads SNEGSKA (reference sequence). The CDR3 covers 14 residues. For the CDR3, the DNA is TGCAGTGCCAAGCAGGCACGTAACACCTACGAGCAGTACTGG. Encoded protein: CSAKQARNTYEQYW.

The rearrangement uses TRBV4-3 and TRBJ2-5, with D possibly being TRBD2 (5 bases). The ends were cut back, 1 base at V and 4 bases at J, with 16 bases in the middle. The length of the CDR3 is 16 residues. Germline V gene lookup returns CDR1 LGHNA and CDR2 YSLEER. In DNA, the CDR3 is TGCGCCAGCAGCCAAGTCTACGGGATTCTTAGAGAGACCCAGTACTTC. Its translation: CASSQVYGILRETQYF.

The V call is TRBV7-6, the J call TRBJ2-2, with 9 nucleotides matching TRBD1. V was pared by 5 bases and J by 6 bases, with 7 bases of the junction left unmatched. The CDR3 loop spans 15 amino acids. The germline CDR1 and CDR2 sequences are SGHVS and FNYEAQ. CDR3 DNA: TGTGCCAGCAGCCCGAGGACAGGGGAAGCCGGGGAGCTGTTTTTT. Its translation is CASSPRTGEAGELFF.

This clonotype was detected a few times. The chain has TRBV18 and TRBJ2-1; TRBD2 agrees at 7 bases. This CDR3 comprises 16 residues. V lost 3 bases, J lost 0 bases, and 5 bases stayed unmatched. CDR1 and CDR2 (germline): KGHSH, LQKENI. CDR3 loop: CASSPVREGSYNEQFF. The CDR3, as DNA: TGTGCCAGCTCACCCGTCAGGGAGGGCTCCTACAATGAGCAGTTCTTC.

This clonotype was observed a few times. The chain employs TRBV5-1 and TRBJ2-7; D gene uncertain. There are 13 residues in the CDR3. The germline V gene has CDR1 SGHRS and CDR2 YFSETQ. The V and J ends lost 3 bases and 2 bases respectively, with 9 bases between them. The CDR3 is CASSSSAAYEQYF. The CDR3 bases are TGCGCCAGCAGCTCGTCCGCAGCCTACGAGCAGTACTTC.

The chain is built from TRBV20-1 and TRBJ2-3; TRBD1 is a possible D gene (6 bases). Per the germline V gene, CDR1 is DFQATT and CDR2 is SNEGSKA (reference sequence). The CDR3 has 16 amino acids. Trimming removed 5 bases at V and 0 bases at J, with 18 bases between. The CDR3 loop reads CSAGGVRGKSTDTQYF. CDR3 DNA: TGCAGTGCTGGGGGAGTTAGGGGGAAAAGCACAGATACGCAGTATTTT.

This clonotype showed up just a few times. One junction end does not reproduce the germline sequence, and a read error may be involved. J is TRBJ2-1 and V is TRBV25-1; D not certain. The germline CDR1 and CDR2 sequences are MGHDK and SYGVNS. The CDR3 consists of 13 residues. The CDR3 protein is CACRDTFYNEQFF. CDR3 in DNA: TGTGCCTGCAGAGACACCTTCTACAATGAGCAGTTCTTC. The entire variable domain, with the rest obtained from reference TRBV25-1 and TRBJ2-1, is as follows: EADIYQTPRYLVIGTGKKITLECSQTMGHDKMYWYQQDPGMELHLIHYSYGVNSTEKGDLSSESTVSRIRTEHFPLTLESARPSHTSQYLCACRDTFYNEQFFGPGTRLTVL.

This clonotype was recorded a few times. CDR3 protein: CASTQNSYNSPLHF. The CDR3 region has the DNA TGTGCCAGCACTCAGAACTCCTATAATTCACCCCTCCACTTT. V and J are TRBV12-3 or TRBV12-4 and TRBJ1-6; no firm D call. The V gene lost 7 bases and the J gene lost 0 bases, with 7 bases spanning the gap. The CDR3 has 14 residues.

This sequence joins TRBV4-2 and TRBJ1-2, with no clear D. The germline gives CDR1 LGHNA, CDR2 YNFKEQ. The CDR3 consists of 15 residues. Deletions cut 3 bases from V and 2 bases from J, with 13 bases between. The CDR3 bases are TGTGCCAGCAGCCATCCCGTCAGCGGGAACTATGGCTACACCTTC. It is translated as CASSHPVSGNYGYTF.

The chain carries TRBV4-3 and TRBJ2-3, with TRBD1 identical over 8 bases. V shed 6 bases, J shed 3 bases, and the junction held 8 bases outside the gene matches. Germline CDR1 is LGHNA and CDR2 is YSLEER. The CDR3 is made up of 15 amino acids. The CDR3 reads CASRSGQGRTDTQYF. The CDR3 DNA reads as TGCGCCAGCAGATCTGGACAGGGTAGGACAGATACGCAGTATTTT.

This chain uses TRBV19 with TRBJ2-2, with D maybe TRBD2 (6 bases). Trimming left V 7 bases short and J 7 bases short, with 7 bases between. Looked up from germline, CDR1 is LNHDA and CDR2 is SQIVND (reference sequence). This CDR3 contains 11 residues. The CDR3 DNA reads TGTGCCAGTACGGGGGTCGGGGAGCTGTTTTTT. Its translation is CASTGVGELFF.

There are many counts of this clonotype. The chain uses TRBV25-1 and TRBJ2-4; D unclear. CDR1 is MGHDK and CDR2 is SYGVNS in the germline V gene. This CDR3 spans 15 amino acids. V shed 2 bases and J shed 0 bases, with 8 bases lying between them. CDR3 in DNA: TGTGCCAGCAGTGAAGCCGAAAGAGCCAAAAACATTCAGTACTTC. Its translation: CASSEAERAKNIQYF.

This clonotype was observed a few times. J is TRBJ1-2 and V is TRBV7-2; D not certain. The CDR3 is made up of 14 amino acids. Germline V gene lookup returns CDR1 SGHTA and CDR2 FQGNSA. V lost 2 bases and J 2 bases, leaving 9 bases between the germline ends. CDR3 sequence: CASSLWRVNYGYTF. The CDR3 nucleotides are TGTGCCAGCAGCTTATGGAGGGTCAACTATGGCTACACCTTC. The full variable domain, its missing parts supplied by reference TRBV7-2 and TRBJ1-2, is GAGVSQSPSNKVTEKGKDVELRCDPISGHTALYWYRQSLGQGLEFLIYFQGNSAPDKSGLPSDRFSAERTGGSVSTLTIQRTQQEDSAVYLCASSLWRVNYGYTFGSGTRLTVV.

The rearrangement links TRBV20-1 to TRBJ2-5; D is unresolved. V was cut by 2 bases and J by 3 bases, with 7 bases left in between. Germline CDR1 and CDR2: DFQATT and SNEGSKA (reference sequence). The CDR3 is 12 amino acids. In DNA, the CDR3 is TGCAGTGCTAGAAACGGTAAAGAGACCCAGTACTTC. It yields the protein CSARNGKETQYF.

The CDR3 is CSVVSETQYF. The CDR3 region has the DNA TGCAGCGTTGTGAGCGAGACCCAGTACTTC. This rearrangement joins TRBV29-1 to TRBJ2-5, with D hard to call. Per the germline V gene, CDR1 is SQVTM and CDR2 is ANQGSEA. Trimming left V 4 bases short and J 5 bases short, with 5 bases between. CDR3 length equals 10 residues.

This clonotype turned up a few times. V is TRBV7-2 and J is TRBJ2-1; either TRBD1 or TRBD2 may supply D (5 bases each). Between the trimmed V and J ends, which lost 5 bases and 10 bases, there was a span of 9 bases. CDR1 and CDR2 from the germline V gene are SGHTA and FQGNSA. The CDR3 extends over 11 amino acids. CDR3 region: CASSQGREQFF. The CDR3 DNA reads TGTGCCAGCAGCCAGGGACGGGAGCAGTTCTTC.

The rearrangement uses TRBV6-2 or TRBV6-3 and TRBJ2-7; D might be TRBD2 (5 bases). This CDR3 spans 15 amino acids. Germline V CDR1 and CDR2: MNHEY, SVGEGT. Deletions cut 6 bases from V and 2 bases from J, with 17 bases between. This chain's CDR3 is CASSGNAGGTYEQYV. The CDR3 coding sequence is TGTGCCAGCAGCGGCAATGCAGGAGGAACCTACGAGCAGTACGTC.

This clonotype was detected only a few times. The chain joins TRBV7-9 to TRBJ1-5; weak D call: TRBD1 (5 bases). Germline V gene lookup returns CDR1 SEHNR and CDR2 FQNEAQ (reference sequence). CDR3 length: 14 residues. V was cut by 5 bases and J by 4 bases, with 12 bases left in between. Here the CDR3 DNA reads TGTGCCAGCAGCCCAACCGGGGCGAATCAGCCCCAGCATTTT. Protein sequence: CASSPTGANQPQHF.

The genes are TRBV20-1 and TRBJ2-5, with D hard to call. This CDR3 has 11 residues. Trimming pared 2 bases from V and 6 bases from J, leaving 7 bases between. The V gene's germline CDR1 is DFQATT and CDR2 SNEGSKA (reference sequence). In DNA form, the CDR3 reads TGCAGTGCTAGAAGTCTAAAGACCCAGTACTTC. Amino acids: CSARSLKTQYF.

This clonotype showed up just a few times. The V gene is TRBV20-1, the J gene TRBJ1-5; TRBD1 is a possible D gene (5 bases). CDR3 size: 16 residues. V shed 0 bases and J shed 3 bases, with 15 bases lying between them. Germline lookup yields CDR1 DFQATT and CDR2 SNEGSKA (reference sequence). For the CDR3, the DNA is TGCAGTGCTAGAGATCTTCTTCGGGGCCTCAATCAGCCCCAGCATTTT. Translation gives CSARDLLRGLNQPQHF.